This TCR beta chain was identified during a study of T cells after yellow fever vaccination. TCR cDNA was made by 5'RACE template switching, adding a universal primer site and UMIs. One entry per CDR3 protein results from TCRdb running MiXCR on the 5' RACE reads. The sample yields around 360,000 distinct CDR3 sequences, around a tenth seen once. The sequence was collected from a man between 18 and 29 years old who received the YFV17D yellow fever vaccine. The sequences come from PBMCs, collected on the day of the first yellow fever vaccination.

CDR3 region: CASSVGYSGVTDTQYF. The CDR3 DNA follows: TGTGCCAGCAGCGTAGGTTATAGCGGGGTAACAGATACGCAGTATTTT. The chain has TRBV9 and TRBJ2-3; 8 positions agree with TRBD2. V trimming: 0 bases; J trimming: 3 bases; junction bases outside the gene matches: 6. Per the germline V gene, CDR1 is SGDLS and CDR2 is YYNGEE. The CDR3 runs to 16 residues.